The 14 T cell receptor beta chains listed next were all sequenced from one sample in a study of CD8 T cells in ankylosing spondylitis (TCRdb year 2017). Receptor amplification or capture employed 5' RACE. TCRdb records Illumina HiSeq 2500 as the sequencer. TCRdb reworked the public reads: Q25 trimming with fastp, MiXCR clone assembly, productive beta chains retained. Duplicate CDR3 protein sequences are folded into a single record with the most common DNA and genes. The sample table records just over 300,000 distinct CDR3 sequences; less than 25% of these occur just once. The ten most abundant clones make up roughly 3.6% of the sample. The sample was blood, either unsorted or a sorted T cell fraction (not recorded which). These receptors were taken from a female donor with ankylosing spondylitis or in good health (not recorded which).

The chain has TRBV4-2 and TRBJ2-6; D possibly matches TRBD1 or TRBD2 (6 bases each). Looked up from germline, CDR1 is LGHNA and CDR2 is YNFKEQ. This CDR3 contains 18 residues. V was clipped by 1 base and J by 0 bases, with 13 bases between them. CDR3 protein: CASSQAPRGLSGANVLTF. The CDR3 nucleotides read TGTGCCAGCAGCCAAGCTCCTCGGGGGCTCTCTGGGGCCAACGTCCTGACTTTC.

In its sample, this clonotype was seen a few times. The V and J genes are TRBV6-2 or TRBV6-3 and TRBJ1-2; D not certain. Germline assignment: CDR1 MNHEY and CDR2 SVGEGT. There are 13 residues in the CDR3. Deletions cut 2 bases from V and 2 bases from J, with 6 bases between. The CDR3 coding sequence is TGTGCCAGCAGTTACGGGCAGAACTATGGCTACACCTTC. It yields the protein CASSYGQNYGYTF.

This clonotype was seen a few times. The gene calls are TRBV5-6 and TRBJ2-7, with a possible D match to TRBD2 (6 bases). CDR3 length equals 14 residues. The germline gives CDR1 SGHDT, CDR2 YYEEEE. The V end lost 0 bases, the J end lost 3 bases, and 10 bases lay between the germline ends. In DNA form, the CDR3 reads TGTGCCAGCAGCTTGGACGCGGAGGGCTACGAGCAGTACTTC. This gives the protein CASSLDAEGYEQYF.

This sequence joins TRBV10-3 and TRBJ1-1; no firm D call. V lost 0 bases and J lost 5, with 10 bases in between. This CDR3 contains 14 residues. CDR1 and CDR2 (germline): ENHRY, SYGVKD. The CDR3 reads CAISESLGGTEAFF. The CDR3 DNA is TGTGCCATCAGTGAGTCGTTGGGAGGTACTGAAGCTTTCTTT.

CDR3 DNA sequence: TGTGCCAGCTCACCTTACGGACAGTTTAGAGGCTATGGCTACACCTTC. It yields the protein CASSPYGQFRGYGYTF. The chain carries TRBV18 and TRBJ1-2; tentative D call: TRBD1 (6 bases). Germline V gene lookup returns CDR1 KGHSH and CDR2 LQKENI. The germline V and J ends were trimmed by 3 bases and 4 bases, with 18 bases remaining between them. The length of the CDR3 is 16 residues.

This clonotype was detected ten times or more. The V and J genes are TRBV11-2 and TRBJ2-3; 12 nucleotides align to TRBD2. The CDR3 length is 15 residues. V lost 5 bases and J lost 6; bases outside the gene matches: 6. Germline values: CDR1 SGHAT, CDR2 FQNNGV. The CDR3 region is CASSASGRAGDTQYF. The DNA of the CDR3 is TGTGCCAGCAGCGCTAGCGGGAGGGCCGGGGATACGCAGTATTTT.

This clonotype appeared a few times. This chain links TRBV4-3 with TRBJ2-3; possible D gene TRBD2, 5 bases. The CDR3 has 14 residues. Germline-derived CDR1 and CDR2 are LGHNA and YSLEER. V shed 0 bases and J shed 6 bases, with 10 bases lying between them. CDR3 protein: CASSQDGGSDTQYF. CDR3 nucleotide sequence: TGCGCCAGCAGCCAAGATGGAGGCAGTGATACGCAGTATTTT.

The genes are TRBV4-3 and TRBJ1-1; D not resolved. The germline V gene has CDR1 LGHNA and CDR2 YSLEER. V was clipped by 5 bases and J by 0 bases, with 7 bases between them. The CDR3 is 13 amino acids. The DNA of the CDR3 is TGCGCCAGCAGCGTCAATATGAACACTGAAGCTTTCTTT. The encoded protein is CASSVNMNTEAFF.

This rearrangement joins TRBV12-5 to TRBJ1-5; D gene unclear. V was shortened by 4 bases and J by 5 bases, with 3 bases between the two germline ends. The germline gives CDR1 LGHNT, CDR2 FRNRAP. The CDR3 is 11 amino acids. As DNA, the CDR3 is TGTGCTAGTGGTTCAGATCAGCCCCAGCATTTT. Residues: CASGSDQPQHF.

This clonotype was recorded at least ten times. The J gene is TRBJ2-7, the V gene TRBV29-1; 7 bases match TRBD2. V was pared by 5 bases and J by 3 bases, with 4 bases of the junction left unmatched. Germline CDR1 SQVTM, CDR2 ANQGSEA. The CDR3 has 12 residues. The DNA of the CDR3 is TGCAGCGTTCGAGCGGGAAGCTACGAGCAGTACTTC. Its translation: CSVRAGSYEQYF.

This clonotype was detected only a few times. The V gene is TRBV24-1, the J gene TRBJ2-1; TRBD2 aligns across 13 bases. V shed 7 bases, J shed 10 bases, and the junction held 3 bases outside the gene matches. The CDR3 covers 13 residues. CDR1 KGHDR and CDR2 SFDVKD come from the germline V gene. The CDR3 DNA is TGTGCCACCAGCGGGGGACTAGCGGGAGAGCAGTTCTTC. This gives the protein CATSGGLAGEQFF.

The chain carries TRBV6-5 and TRBJ1-2; TRBD1 is a possible D gene (6 bases). Germline CDR1 reads MNHEY; CDR2 reads SVGAGI. CDR3 length: 15 residues. V was clipped by 4 bases and J by 3 bases, with 15 bases between them. The CDR3 loop is CASSSGVGLDYGYTF. The DNA for the CDR3 is TGTGCCAGCAGTTCAGGGGTCGGACTTGACTATGGCTACACCTTC.

This clonotype was detected a few times. The rearrangement uses TRBV12-3 or TRBV12-4 and TRBJ2-7; TRBD1 agrees at 8 bases. V lost 6 bases, J lost 0 bases, and 4 bases stayed unmatched. This CDR3 has 14 residues. CDR3 sequence (DNA): TGTGCCAGCAGATTGACAGGGGCCTCCTACGAGCAGTACTTC. As protein: CASRLTGASYEQYF.

The V and J genes are TRBV6-5 and TRBJ2-7; TRBD1 matches at 7 bases. Germline V CDR1 and CDR2: MNHEY, SVGAGI. After removal of 5 bases from V and 4 bases from J, the junction contained 11 bases not matched to a gene. CDR3 length equals 15 residues. The CDR3 loop is CASSTDRAGKYEQYF. As DNA, the CDR3 is TGTGCCAGCAGTACCGACAGGGCAGGGAAATACGAGCAGTACTTC.